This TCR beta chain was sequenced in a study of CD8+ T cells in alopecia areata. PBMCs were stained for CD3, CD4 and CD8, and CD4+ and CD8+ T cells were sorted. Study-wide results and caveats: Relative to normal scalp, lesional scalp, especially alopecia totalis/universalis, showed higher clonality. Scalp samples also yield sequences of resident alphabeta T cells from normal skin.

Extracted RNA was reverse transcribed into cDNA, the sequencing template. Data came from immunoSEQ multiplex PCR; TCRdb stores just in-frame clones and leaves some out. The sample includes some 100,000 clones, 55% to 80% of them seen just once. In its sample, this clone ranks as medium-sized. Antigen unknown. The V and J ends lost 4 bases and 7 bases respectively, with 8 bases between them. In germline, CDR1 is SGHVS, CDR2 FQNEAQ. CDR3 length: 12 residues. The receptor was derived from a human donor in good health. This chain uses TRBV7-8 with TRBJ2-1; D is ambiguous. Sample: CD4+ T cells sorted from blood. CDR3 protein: CASSSPTNEQFF. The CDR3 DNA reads TGTGCCAGCAGCTCCCCTACGAATGAGCAGTTCTTC.